One and the same sample provided the 9 T cell receptor beta chains below, sequenced in a study of control samples from healthy donors and cancer patients. Repertoires were generated with immunoSEQ multiplex PCR, while TCRdb's copy carries only in-frame clones and drops some. The table includes about 120,000 clones, approximately 88% detected once. The sequencing sample was made of blood. The receptors stem from a man aged 50 or older in good health.

The chain links TRBV28 to TRBJ2-1; maybe TRBD2 (5 bases). V lost 3 bases and J 6 bases, leaving 9 bases between the germline ends. CDR1 MDHEN and CDR2 SYDVKM come from the germline V gene. The CDR3 loop spans 13 amino acids. The CDR3 sequence is CASSFAGANEQFF. The CDR3 DNA follows: TGTGCCAGCAGTTTTGCGGGCGCCAATGAGCAGTTCTTC.

The V and J genes are TRBV5-8 and TRBJ1-1; D remains unclear. The CDR3 consists of 13 residues. Germline V CDR1 and CDR2: SGHTS, YDEGEE. V lost 1 base to trimming and J lost 1 base, with 5 bases between them. The CDR3 nucleotides read TGTGCCAGCAGCTTGAGGAGGAACACTGAAGCTTTCTTT. It yields the protein CASSLRRNTEAFF.

This clone has just a few counts. The J gene is TRBJ2-1, the V gene TRBV6-1; D perhaps matches TRBD2 (5 bases). The CDR3 runs to 14 residues. The V end lost 2 bases, the J end lost 9 bases, and 14 bases lay between the germline ends. The germline V gene encodes CDR1 MNHNS and CDR2 SASEGT. CDR3 region: CASSEKEEIGEQFF. As DNA, the CDR3 is TGTGCCAGCAGTGAAAAGGAGGAAATCGGTGAGCAGTTCTTC.

Note on this clone: Other DNA sequences in the same sample also yield this CDR3. The J gene is TRBJ1-1, the V gene TRBV29-1; D ambiguous. V was pared by 2 bases and J by 1 base, with 5 bases between. This CDR3 spans 12 amino acids. Germline assignment: CDR1 SQVTM and CDR2 ANQGSEA. The CDR3: CSVERQNTEAFF. CDR3 DNA sequence: TGCAGCGTTGAAAGGCAGAACACTGAAGCTTTCTTT.

This chain joins TRBV9 and TRBJ1-1; D may be TRBD1 (5 bases). The ends were cut back, 7 bases at V and 10 bases at J, with 20 bases in the middle. This CDR3 region has 13 residues. Germline V lookup: CDR1 SGDLS, CDR2 YYNGEE. DNA for the CDR3: TGTGCCAGCCCGGAAGTGGGGCTTGAGGGAGCTTTCTTT. Protein: CASPEVGLEGAFF.

The gene calls are TRBV2 and TRBJ2-5; D might be TRBD1 or TRBD2, each matching 6 bases. This CDR3 region has 15 residues. Germline V gene lookup returns CDR1 SNHLY and CDR2 FYNNEI. V lost 7 bases and J 5 bases, leaving 20 bases between the germline ends. CDR3 nucleotide sequence: TGTGCCAGCACTCTTGGGCCCGGGGGCAGGGAGACCCAGTACTTC. Protein product: CASTLGPGGRETQYF.

This clone was counted once. Other DNA sequences in this sample translate to the same CDR3. The V and J genes are TRBV5-1 and TRBJ2-1; the D gene is possibly TRBD2 (6 bases). CDR1 is SGHRS and CDR2 is YFSETQ in the germline V gene. With 3 bases removed from V and 0 bases from J, the gap between germline ends came to 10 bases. This CDR3 has 15 residues. For the CDR3, the DNA is TGCGCCAGCAGCTCTGGGGGGAGCTCCTACAATGAGCAGTTCTTC. It encodes CASSSGGSSYNEQFF.

V is TRBV5-1 and J is TRBJ1-5, with D possibly TRBD1 on 5 matching bases. This CDR3 region has 14 residues. V lost 1 base, J lost 2 bases, and 7 bases lay in between. Looked up from germline, CDR1 is SGHRS and CDR2 is YFSETQ. CDR3 coding DNA: TGCGCCAGCAGCTTGATAGGGGGCAATCAGCCCCAGCATTTT. Protein product: CASSLIGGNQPQHF.

V gene TRBV7-2 combines with J gene TRBJ2-7, with 7 bases that match TRBD1. CDR3 length equals 15 residues. CDR1 is SGHTA, CDR2 FQGNSA, per germline. J was trimmed by 2 bases and V by 4 bases; bases with no gene match: 8. The CDR3 spells CASSSPGQPPYEQYF. In nucleotides, the CDR3 is TGTGCCAGCAGCTCACCGGGACAGCCACCCTACGAGCAGTACTTC.